The 22 T cell receptor beta chains below come from one sample, sequenced in a study of T-cell reconstitution after alpha-beta-depleted transplantation in children. The TCRbeta library was prepared with unique molecular identifiers. From the PCR reads, TCRdb called clonotypes with MiXCR, one entry per CDR3 protein. The sample includes about 58,000 distinct CDR3 sequences, approximately 46% of them seen just once. Sequenced here: PBMCs, mostly from graft donor cells, sampled 360 days after TCRalphabeta/CD19-depleted stem cell transplant. These TCRs come from a male patient between 5 and 17 years old who had a stem cell transplant for acute lymphoblastic leukemia, so the T cells may come from the graft donor.

This clonotype was found a few times. This rearrangement joins TRBV5-1 to TRBJ2-3; 14 positions agree with TRBD2. V shed 4 bases, J shed 4 bases, and the junction held 11 bases outside the gene matches. The CDR3 has 18 amino acids. Germline assignment: CDR1 SGHRS and CDR2 YFSETQ. The CDR3 reads CASSPLGGLAGDPDTQYF. CDR3 sequence (DNA): TGCGCCAGCAGCCCGCTGGGGGGACTAGCGGGAGACCCAGATACGCAGTATTTT.

This sequence joins TRBV5-1 and TRBJ2-2; D is perhaps TRBD2 (7 bases). The V gene lost 5 bases and the J gene lost 6 bases, with 17 bases spanning the gap. Per germline, CDR1 SGHRS and CDR2 YFSETQ. The CDR3 spans 15 residues. CDR3 DNA sequence: TGCGCCAGCAGTGGGGGGGCCCAATACGCCGGGGAGCTGTTTTTT. It is translated as CASSGGAQYAGELFF.

The J gene is TRBJ2-3, the V gene TRBV20-1; 9 bases map to TRBD2. The CDR3 length is 15 residues. Germline values: CDR1 DFQATT, CDR2 SNEGSKA (reference sequence). V gave up 5 bases and J gave up 5 bases; unmatched junction bases: 11. DNA for the CDR3: TGCAGTGCTGAGCCGGTAGCGGGGGAAGTAGATACGCAGTATTTT. This codes for CSAEPVAGEVDTQYF.

This clonotype came up a few times. The chain employs TRBV27 and TRBJ1-1; D unresolved. The CDR3 has 12 amino acids. Germline values: CDR1 MNHEY, CDR2 SMNVEV (reference sequence). V was cut by 2 bases and J by 2 bases, with 3 bases left in between. DNA of the CDR3: TGTGCCAGCAGTTTACCCAACACTGAAGCTTTCTTT. Residues: CASSLPNTEAFF.

V and J are TRBV28 and TRBJ2-7; no reliable D call. V gave up 2 bases and J gave up 9 bases, with 14 bases separating them. The CDR3 spans 13 residues. CDR1 is MDHEN, CDR2 SYDVKM, per germline. This chain's CDR3 is CASSLLQTLGQYF. The CDR3 DNA sequence: TGTGCCAGCAGTTTACTTCAGACCCTCGGGCAGTACTTC.

This rearrangement joins TRBV18 to TRBJ2-1; D may be TRBD1 or TRBD2 (5 bases each). The CDR3 extends over 16 amino acids. The germline V and J ends were trimmed by 3 bases and 0 bases, with 12 bases remaining between them. Per the germline V gene, CDR1 is KGHSH and CDR2 is LQKENI. The CDR3 sequence: CASSPSLGTSYNEQFF. In nucleotides, the CDR3 is TGTGCCAGCTCACCTTCTCTAGGGACCTCCTACAATGAGCAGTTCTTC.

Only a few counts were recorded for this clonotype. The chain's CDR3 is CATSRDGTDTQYF. The CDR3 coding sequence is TGTGCCACCAGCAGAGATGGGACAGATACGCAGTATTTT. The V and J genes are TRBV15 and TRBJ2-3; no reliable D call. Trimming took 0 bases from V and 3 from J, leaving 4 bases between them. The germline V gene has CDR1 LNHNV and CDR2 YYDKDF (reference sequence). The CDR3 length is 13 residues.

The J gene is TRBJ2-1, the V gene TRBV9; 8 bases fit TRBD2. Germline values: CDR1 SGDLS, CDR2 YYNGEE. The J segment lost 6 bases and the V segment lost 0 bases, leaving 5 bases of the junction unmatched. The CDR3 is made up of 15 amino acids. The CDR3 DNA sequence: TGTGCCAGCAGCGTAGTGGGACTAGGTCGCAATGAGCAGTTCTTC. Protein product: CASSVVGLGRNEQFF.

The rearrangement uses TRBV10-3 and TRBJ2-7; 8 bases agree with TRBD2. CDR3 size: 12 residues. Trimming cost V 9 bases and J 3 bases; bases outside gene matches: 4. Germline V gene data show CDR1 as ENHRY and CDR2 as SYGVKD. The CDR3 sequence is CAISGTHYEQYF. In DNA, the CDR3 is TGTGCCATTAGCGGGACCCACTACGAGCAGTACTTC.

In this sample, this clonotype turned up a few times. J is TRBJ2-7 and V is TRBV12-3 or TRBV12-4; 9 nucleotides match TRBD1. J lost 6 bases, V lost 6 bases, and 12 bases had no gene match. There are 15 residues in the CDR3. The CDR3 region is CASRTGTGYFSEQYF. The DNA for the CDR3 is TGTGCCAGCAGGACCGGGACAGGGTATTTTAGCGAGCAGTACTTC.

This chain uses TRBV7-3 with TRBJ2-7; 8 positions match TRBD2. Unmatched junction bases numbered 1, after V lost 2 bases and J lost 1 base. The CDR3 runs 14 residues. Germline values: CDR1 SGHTA, CDR2 FQGTGA. The CDR3 protein is CASSLAGGSYEQYF. The CDR3 nucleotides read TGTGCCAGCAGCTTAGCGGGGGGATCCTACGAGCAGTACTTC.

The chain combines TRBV11-2 with TRBJ2-7, with 8 bases matching TRBD2. Unmatched junction bases numbered 8, after V lost 0 bases and J lost 1 base. CDR3 length: 17 amino acids. The germline CDR1 and CDR2 sequences are SGHAT and FQNNGV. The CDR3 DNA follows: TGTGCCAGCAGCTTAGAGGGCGAGGTAGCGGGATCCTACGAGCAGTACTTC. It yields the protein CASSLEGEVAGSYEQYF. Drawing the rest from reference TRBV11-2 and TRBJ2-7, the complete variable domain is EAGVAQSPRYKIIEKRQSVAFWCNPISGHATLYWYQQILGQGPKLLIQFQNNGVVDDSQLPKDRFSAERLKGVDSTLKIQPAKLEDSAVYLCASSLEGEVAGSYEQYFGPGTRLTVT.

This clonotype has only a few counts. The chain links TRBV12-3 or TRBV12-4 to TRBJ2-3; 7 bases are shared with TRBD1. V lost 8 bases to trimming and J lost 2 bases; unmatched junction nucleotides: 10. This CDR3 contains 15 residues. As DNA, the CDR3 is TGTGCCAGCTCCCTCATGACAGGGTTCACAGATACGCAGTATTTT. Translated: CASSLMTGFTDTQYF.

This clonotype was recorded a few times. J is TRBJ2-4 and V is TRBV20-1; unclear D gene. There are 13 residues in the CDR3. Between the trimmed V and J ends, which lost 6 bases and 0 bases, there was a span of 9 bases. Germline loops: CDR1 DFQATT, CDR2 SNEGSKA (reference sequence). The CDR3 reads CSAFLRAKNIQYF. The DNA for the CDR3 is TGCAGTGCGTTTCTAAGAGCCAAAAACATTCAGTACTTC.

The V gene is TRBV12-3 or TRBV12-4, the J gene TRBJ2-7; TRBD1 aligns across 9 bases. CDR3 length: 16 amino acids. J gave up 7 bases and V 6 bases, and 16 bases lay outside the gene matches. The CDR3 coding sequence is TGTGCCAGCAGCTCCGGGACAGGGAGCTTCGGAATGGAGCAGTACTTC. Its protein is CASSSGTGSFGMEQYF.

V is TRBV28 and J is TRBJ2-7; 8 bases align to TRBD2. This CDR3 has 19 amino acids. Germline V gene sequence: CDR1 MDHEN, CDR2 SYDVKM. V trimming: 4 bases; J trimming: 3 bases; junction bases outside the gene matches: 20. For the CDR3, the DNA is TGTGCCAGCAGTTCATTAAATGGCCCCCGGGCGGGAGGTTTCTACGAGCAGTACTTC. Its protein product is CASSSLNGPRAGGFYEQYF.

This clonotype was observed a few times. V is TRBV20-1 and J is TRBJ2-1, with D perhaps TRBD1 (6 bases). The CDR3 is 15 residues long. V lost 0 bases and J lost 4, with 13 bases in between. From germline, CDR1 is DFQATT and CDR2 SNEGSKA (reference sequence). The CDR3 here is CSARDLRQDYNEQFF. Here the CDR3 DNA reads TGCAGTGCTAGAGATCTGAGACAGGATTACAATGAGCAGTTCTTC.

The chain recombines TRBV29-1 with TRBJ1-5; D is ambiguous. This CDR3 has 13 amino acids. CDR1 and CDR2 from the germline V gene are SQVTM and ANQGSEA. V was pared by 4 bases and J by 5 bases, with 12 bases between. CDR3 region: CSVAAGLDQPQHF. The CDR3 DNA follows: TGCAGCGTTGCAGCAGGACTGGATCAGCCCCAGCATTTT.

This chain links TRBV7-2 with TRBJ2-7; D remains ambiguous. Germline CDR1 is SGHTA and CDR2 is FQGNSA. Trimming took 5 bases from V and 2 from J, leaving 7 bases between them. CDR3 size: 12 residues. The CDR3 sequence: CASSLQPYEQYF. CDR3 nucleotide sequence: TGTGCCAGCAGCCTTCAGCCCTACGAGCAGTACTTC.

The rearrangement links TRBV20-1 to TRBJ1-5, with unresolved D. Germline CDR1 DFQATT, CDR2 SNEGSKA (reference sequence). The CDR3 runs to 13 residues. With 6 bases removed from V and 3 bases from J, the gap between germline ends came to 12 bases. The CDR3 spells CSARESFNQPQHF. The CDR3 DNA is TGCAGTGCCCGGGAGAGTTTCAATCAGCCCCAGCATTTT.

V is TRBV11-3 and J is TRBJ2-1; D is possibly TRBD1 (5 bases). Trimming pared 0 bases from V and 8 bases from J, leaving 20 bases between. Germline V gives CDR1 SGHNT, CDR2 YENEEA. The CDR3 length is 17 residues. The CDR3: CASSLDSVGRVGDEQFF. CDR3 sequence (DNA): TGTGCCAGCAGCTTAGATTCGGTTGGCAGGGTTGGGGATGAGCAGTTCTTC. The entire variable domain, with the rest obtained from reference TRBV11-3 and TRBJ2-1, is as follows: EAGVVQSPRYKIIEKKQPVAFWCNPISGHNTLYWYLQNLGQGPELLIRYENEEAVDDSQLPKDRFSAERLKGVDSTLKIQPAELGDSAVYLCASSLDSVGRVGDEQFFGPGTRLTVL.

J is TRBJ2-7 and V is TRBV11-2, with D perhaps matching TRBD1 (5 bases). Trimming took 2 bases from V and 2 from J, leaving 22 bases between them. Germline V gene data show CDR1 as SGHAT and CDR2 as FQNNGV. The CDR3 contains 18 residues. In DNA form, the CDR3 reads TGTGCCAGCAGCTTAATTTCAGGGAAACACTATCTTACCTACGAGCAGTACTTC. Amino acid sequence: CASSLISGKHYLTYEQYF.